These T cell receptor beta chains were read from a single sample in a study of shared T cell receptors in the human thymus. The repertoire was sequenced with immunoSEQ multiplex PCR; TCRdb's copy has only in-frame clones and lacks some. Here the sample spans 600,000 to 900,000 clones, 80% to 90% being singletons. These data are also associated with another study on human thymus T cells.

The sample taken for sequencing was thymocytes. These TCRs come from a girl under two years old with a congenital heart defect. The CDR3 runs from the conserved cysteine through the conserved F or W. Each record gives: clone size, CDR3 length, D gene, J gene, V gene, CDR3 DNA, CDR3 protein. D genes are given only for firm matches. For some rows the clone size is stated as once, few or many, or as a class when expanded; others skip it.

clone_size: few; cdr3_length: 16; d_call: .; j_call: TRBJ1-1; v_call: TRBV7-6; cdr3_nt: TGTGCCAGCAGCCCAAACCGGGGGGTAAGGAACACTGAAGCTTTCTTT; cdr3_aa: CASSPNRGVRNTEAFF
clone_size: .; cdr3_length: 16; d_call: TRBD1; j_call: TRBJ1-6; v_call: TRBV7-8; cdr3_nt: TGTGCCAGCAGCCTAGGGTCGGACAGGGCGGGCTCACCCCTCCACTTT; cdr3_aa: CASSLGSDRAGSPLHF
clone_size: .; cdr3_length: 16; d_call: TRBD1; j_call: TRBJ1-1; v_call: TRBV5-6; cdr3_nt: TGTGCCAGCAGCTTGTGTGACAGGGGAGGAGAGACTGAAGCTTTCTTT; cdr3_aa: CASSLCDRGGETEAFF
clone_size: .; cdr3_length: 14; d_call: .; j_call: TRBJ2-1; v_call: TRBV15; cdr3_nt: TGTGCCTCCGGGCCCAGGGGGCGGGAGTGGGAGCAGTTCTTC; cdr3_aa: CASGPRGREWEQFF
clone_size: .; cdr3_length: 15; d_call: .; j_call: TRBJ1-2; v_call: TRBV5-4; cdr3_nt: TGTGCCAGCAGCTCGAGAGTGAAGACTAACTATGGCTACACCTTC; cdr3_aa: CASSSRVKTNYGYTF
clone_size: .; cdr3_length: 16; d_call: .; j_call: TRBJ2-3; v_call: TRBV11-2; cdr3_nt: TGTGCCAGCAGGCCCCCGGGACACACTAGCACAGATACGCAGTATTTT; cdr3_aa: CASRPPGHTSTDTQYF
clone_size: .; cdr3_length: 16; d_call: TRBD1; j_call: TRBJ1-1; v_call: TRBV29-1; cdr3_nt: TGCAGCGTCGACCACCGGGACAGGCACCCGAACACTGAAGCTTTCTTT; cdr3_aa: CSVDHRDRHPNTEAFF
clone_size: .; cdr3_length: 14; d_call: .; j_call: TRBJ1-6; v_call: TRBV6-1; cdr3_nt: TGTGCCAGCAGCCTCGGGGGGAGGTCGCCACCCCTCCACTTT; cdr3_aa: CASSLGGRSPPLHF
clone_size: once; cdr3_length: 17; d_call: TRBD1; j_call: TRBJ1-5; v_call: TRBV5-6; cdr3_nt: TGTGCCAGCAGCCTTCAAGCCGGGACAGGGGGCTGTCAGCCCCAGCATTTT; cdr3_aa: CASSLQAGTGGCQPQHF
clone_size: .; cdr3_length: 12; d_call: TRBD2; j_call: TRBJ2-1; v_call: TRBV4-1; cdr3_nt: TGCGCCAGCCTGGGTAGCGGGAATGAGCAGTTCTTC; cdr3_aa: CASLGSGNEQFF
clone_size: .; cdr3_length: 15; d_call: .; j_call: TRBJ2-3; v_call: TRBV27; cdr3_nt: TGTGCCAGCAGTTTTAGTCGGGGAGAGACAGATACGCAGTATTTT; cdr3_aa: CASSFSRGETDTQYF
clone_size: .; cdr3_length: 12; d_call: TRBD1; j_call: TRBJ1-2; v_call: TRBV19; cdr3_nt: TGTGCCAGTCAGAGGGGGCCCTATGGCTACACCTTC; cdr3_aa: CASQRGPYGYTF
clone_size: once; cdr3_length: 16; d_call: .; j_call: TRBJ1-3; v_call: TRBV15; cdr3_nt: TGTGCCACGGGGACACCGAACTTCGCCTCTGGAAACACCATATATTTT; cdr3_aa: CATGTPNFASGNTIYF
clone_size: .; cdr3_length: 15; d_call: TRBD1; j_call: TRBJ1-2; v_call: TRBV6-5; cdr3_nt: TGTGCCAGCAGTTACCTAGGACAGGGGGGGCGAGGCTACACCTTC; cdr3_aa: CASSYLGQGGRGYTF
clone_size: .; cdr3_length: 18; d_call: TRBD1; j_call: TRBJ1-5; v_call: TRBV5-8; cdr3_nt: TGTGCCAGCAGCTCCTCCGGGACAGTATGGGGGGGCAATCAGCCCCAGCATTTT; cdr3_aa: CASSSSGTVWGGNQPQHF
clone_size: .; cdr3_length: 15; d_call: TRBD1; j_call: TRBJ2-7; v_call: TRBV4-3; cdr3_nt: TGCGCCAGCAGCCGGGGACCAGGGGGCACCTACGAGCAGTACTTC; cdr3_aa: CASSRGPGGTYEQYF
clone_size: .; cdr3_length: 18; d_call: TRBD2; j_call: TRBJ2-7; v_call: TRBV5-5; cdr3_nt: TGTGCCAGCAGCTTGTGGTTCGGGGGGGTGCCACTATCCTACGAGCAGTACTTC; cdr3_aa: CASSLWFGGVPLSYEQYF
clone_size: .; cdr3_length: 14; d_call: .; j_call: TRBJ2-7; v_call: TRBV5-1; cdr3_nt: TGCGCCAGCAGCCCCCGTATCAGCTCCTACGAGCAGTACTTC; cdr3_aa: CASSPRISSYEQYF
clone_size: .; cdr3_length: 14; d_call: .; j_call: TRBJ1-2; v_call: TRBV9; cdr3_nt: TGTGCCAGCCGGGGTACCTCCGGGAGCTATGGCTACACCTTC; cdr3_aa: CASRGTSGSYGYTF
clone_size: .; cdr3_length: 13; d_call: TRBD1; j_call: TRBJ1-2; v_call: TRBV6-4; cdr3_nt: TGTGCCAGCAGTTCGGACAGGGGGCATGGCTACACCTTC; cdr3_aa: CASSSDRGHGYTF
clone_size: .; cdr3_length: 14; d_call: TRBD2; j_call: TRBJ2-7; v_call: TRBV6-6; cdr3_nt: TGTGCCAGCAGCCTAGCGGCCCGACGGTCCGAGCAGTACTTC; cdr3_aa: CASSLAARRSEQYF
clone_size: .; cdr3_length: 15; d_call: .; j_call: TRBJ2-7; v_call: TRBV27; cdr3_nt: TGTGCCAGCAGTTTATGTGAAGGGAGACGGTACGAGCAGTACTTC; cdr3_aa: CASSLCEGRRYEQYF
clone_size: once; cdr3_length: 16; d_call: TRBD2; j_call: TRBJ2-7; v_call: TRBV9; cdr3_nt: TGTGCCAGCAGCGTAGAAGCTAGCGGGGGGCCCTACGAGCAGTACTTC; cdr3_aa: CASSVEASGGPYEQYF
clone_size: once; cdr3_length: 13; d_call: .; j_call: TRBJ2-7; v_call: TRBV7-8; cdr3_nt: TGTGCCAGCAGCCCGAGGAGGGGGGGGGAGCAGTACTTC; cdr3_aa: CASSPRRGGEQYF
clone_size: .; cdr3_length: 16; d_call: TRBD1; j_call: TRBJ2-1; v_call: TRBV14; cdr3_nt: TGTGCCAGCAGCCAAGGGGGAGGAACAGGGGGTAATGAGCAGTTCTTC; cdr3_aa: CASSQGGGTGGNEQFF
clone_size: .; cdr3_length: 16; d_call: .; j_call: TRBJ1-1; v_call: TRBV5-1; cdr3_nt: TGCGCCAGCACTCCCGCCGCGGGGTGGATTAACTTTGAAGCTTTCTTT; cdr3_aa: CASTPAAGWINFEAFF
clone_size: .; cdr3_length: 18; d_call: TRBD1; j_call: TRBJ2-2; v_call: TRBV4-3; cdr3_nt: TGCGCCAGCAGCCAAGCCTCTGGGACAGGGAAGAACACCGGGGAGCTGTTTTTT; cdr3_aa: CASSQASGTGKNTGELFF
clone_size: .; cdr3_length: 19; d_call: TRBD2; j_call: TRBJ2-3; v_call: TRBV2; cdr3_nt: TGTGCCAGACCTGCAAACGAGGGACTAGCGGAACCTAGCACAGATACGCAGTATTTT; cdr3_aa: CARPANEGLAEPSTDTQYF
clone_size: once; cdr3_length: 15; d_call: TRBD1; j_call: TRBJ2-7; v_call: TRBV6-5; cdr3_nt: TGTGCCAGCAGTTACCGAGACAGGGGGCTAAGGGAGCAGTACTTC; cdr3_aa: CASSYRDRGLREQYF
clone_size: .; cdr3_length: 14; d_call: .; j_call: TRBJ1-2; v_call: TRBV5-1; cdr3_nt: TGCGCCAGCAGCTTGGACAGCCTCAACTATGGCTACACCTTC; cdr3_aa: CASSLDSLNYGYTF
clone_size: .; cdr3_length: 14; d_call: TRBD1; j_call: TRBJ2-3; v_call: TRBV7-9; cdr3_nt: TGTGCCAGCAGCTTAGCTGAGGTCAGGGGGCTGCTGTATTTT; cdr3_aa: CASSLAEVRGLLYF
clone_size: .; cdr3_length: 16; d_call: .; j_call: TRBJ2-7; v_call: TRBV14; cdr3_nt: TGTGCCAGCAGCCAAGGGTTTGCGGTTAGGTGGCACGAGCAGTACTTC; cdr3_aa: CASSQGFAVRWHEQYF
clone_size: .; cdr3_length: 16; d_call: .; j_call: TRBJ2-1; v_call: TRBV11-2; cdr3_nt: TGTGCCAGCAGCTTAGGAGGGCAGGGGAAAATCAATGAGCAGTTCTTC; cdr3_aa: CASSLGGQGKINEQFF
clone_size: once; cdr3_length: 15; d_call: .; j_call: TRBJ2-2; v_call: TRBV6-5; cdr3_nt: TGTGCCAGCAGTTATCGACTCGGGAGCACCGGGGAGCTGTTTTTT; cdr3_aa: CASSYRLGSTGELFF
clone_size: .; cdr3_length: 13; d_call: .; j_call: TRBJ1-2; v_call: TRBV7-9; cdr3_nt: TGTGCCAGCAGCTTCGGGGTCAGCTATGGCTACACCTTC; cdr3_aa: CASSFGVSYGYTF
clone_size: .; cdr3_length: 16; d_call: TRBD1; j_call: TRBJ1-6; v_call: TRBV25-1; cdr3_nt: TGTGCCAGCAGGAGACGACAGGGGGTCTATAATTCACCCCTCCACTTT; cdr3_aa: CASRRRQGVYNSPLHF
clone_size: .; cdr3_length: 21; d_call: TRBD1; j_call: TRBJ2-7; v_call: TRBV6-1; cdr3_nt: TGTGCCAGCAGTGAAAGAAAGATCCGGGACAGGGGGCCGAGGCCTCCCTACGAGCAGTACTTC; cdr3_aa: CASSERKIRDRGPRPPYEQYF
clone_size: once; cdr3_length: 18; d_call: TRBD1; j_call: TRBJ2-5; v_call: TRBV28; cdr3_nt: TGTGCCAGCAGTTTACCGGGACAGGGTGGAGGTGACCAAGAGACCCAGTACTTC; cdr3_aa: CASSLPGQGGGDQETQYF
clone_size: .; cdr3_length: 15; d_call: .; j_call: TRBJ2-1; v_call: TRBV6-6; cdr3_nt: TGTGCCAGCAATCGCACGGGGAGACCCTACAATGAGCAGTTCTTC; cdr3_aa: CASNRTGRPYNEQFF
clone_size: .; cdr3_length: 16; d_call: .; j_call: TRBJ1-5; v_call: TRBV6-6; cdr3_nt: TGTGCCAGCAGTACGCATTGTGAGGGCCCTGATCAGCCCCAGCATTTT; cdr3_aa: CASSTHCEGPDQPQHF
clone_size: .; cdr3_length: 16; d_call: TRBD1; j_call: TRBJ1-5; v_call: TRBV6-6; cdr3_nt: TGTGCCAGCAGTTACTCGGACAGGGGAGGGAATCAGCCCCAGCATTTT; cdr3_aa: CASSYSDRGGNQPQHF
clone_size: .; cdr3_length: 18; d_call: TRBD1; j_call: TRBJ2-7; v_call: TRBV10-1; cdr3_nt: TGCGCCAGCAGTGATGATCACCCGGCCATGGACAGGCGATACGAGCAGTACTTC; cdr3_aa: CASSDDHPAMDRRYEQYF
clone_size: .; cdr3_length: 14; d_call: TRBD1; j_call: TRBJ1-5; v_call: TRBV10-2; cdr3_nt: TGCGCCAGCATCTCAGACAGGGGCCAGGGGCCCCAGCATTTT; cdr3_aa: CASISDRGQGPQHF
clone_size: .; cdr3_length: 16; d_call: .; j_call: TRBJ1-4; v_call: TRBV19; cdr3_nt: TGTGCCAGTAGTATGGGTCCGAAGGAGGGCGGGGAAAAACTGTTTTTT; cdr3_aa: CASSMGPKEGGEKLFF
clone_size: .; cdr3_length: 16; d_call: TRBD2; j_call: TRBJ2-1; v_call: TRBV15; cdr3_nt: TGTGCCACCAGCAGAGATCCGGGGACTAGGCGCAATGAGCAGTTCTTC; cdr3_aa: CATSRDPGTRRNEQFF
clone_size: .; cdr3_length: 15; d_call: .; j_call: TRBJ1-2; v_call: TRBV11-2; cdr3_nt: TGTGCCAGCAGCTTAGACGGGTTAACGGACTATGGCTACACCTTC; cdr3_aa: CASSLDGLTDYGYTF
clone_size: once; cdr3_length: 17; d_call: TRBD2; j_call: TRBJ2-3; v_call: TRBV4-3; cdr3_nt: TGCGCCAGCAGGCCTAGCGGGGGGGCCGGTCCCCCCGATACGCAGTATTTT; cdr3_aa: CASRPSGGAGPPDTQYF
clone_size: .; cdr3_length: 15; d_call: TRBD1; j_call: TRBJ1-2; v_call: TRBV7-2; cdr3_nt: TGTGCCAGCAGCTTAGGAGACAGGGTATACTATGGCTACACCTTC; cdr3_aa: CASSLGDRVYYGYTF
clone_size: once; cdr3_length: 14; d_call: TRBD1; j_call: TRBJ1-3; v_call: TRBV5-6; cdr3_nt: TGTGCCAGCAGCTTGGACAGGGGGAGAAACACCATATATTTT; cdr3_aa: CASSLDRGRNTIYF
clone_size: .; cdr3_length: 14; d_call: .; j_call: TRBJ1-1; v_call: TRBV6-5; cdr3_nt: TGTGCCAGCAGTACAGGCCCCCCGGACGCTGAAGCTTTCTTT; cdr3_aa: CASSTGPPDAEAFF
clone_size: .; cdr3_length: 19; d_call: TRBD2; j_call: TRBJ2-5; v_call: TRBV9; cdr3_nt: TGTGCCAGCAGCGCTACCAGCGGGGGGGGAGGGTCTAACCAAGAGACCCAGTACTTC; cdr3_aa: CASSATSGGGGSNQETQYF
clone_size: .; cdr3_length: 15; d_call: .; j_call: TRBJ1-3; v_call: TRBV6-1; cdr3_nt: TGTGCCAGCAGTGTTCGAGACACGACTGGAAACACCATATATTTT; cdr3_aa: CASSVRDTTGNTIYF
clone_size: .; cdr3_length: 15; d_call: .; j_call: TRBJ1-4; v_call: TRBV27; cdr3_nt: TGTGCCAGCAGCATGGTGGGGGCGGGCGATGAAAAACTGTTTTTT; cdr3_aa: CASSMVGAGDEKLFF
clone_size: .; cdr3_length: 21; d_call: TRBD2; j_call: TRBJ2-7; v_call: TRBV10-2; cdr3_nt: TGCGCCAGCAGTGAGTCGAAATCGGCACCTCAGACTAGCGGGGGTTCCTACGAGCAGTACTTC; cdr3_aa: CASSESKSAPQTSGGSYEQYF
clone_size: few; cdr3_length: 13; d_call: .; j_call: TRBJ1-2; v_call: TRBV28; cdr3_nt: TGTGCCAGCGGCCACAGGGTCGAGGATGGCTACACCTTC; cdr3_aa: CASGHRVEDGYTF
clone_size: .; cdr3_length: 13; d_call: TRBD1; j_call: TRBJ2-2; v_call: TRBV5-1; cdr3_nt: TGCGCCAGCAGCCCGACAGGGCACGGGGAGCTGTTTTTT; cdr3_aa: CASSPTGHGELFF
clone_size: .; cdr3_length: 16; d_call: TRBD2; j_call: TRBJ2-3; v_call: TRBV27; cdr3_nt: TGTGCCAGCAGTTCCCCCGGGACTAGTAGTACAGATACGCAGTATTTT; cdr3_aa: CASSSPGTSSTDTQYF
clone_size: .; cdr3_length: 20; d_call: TRBD2; j_call: TRBJ2-1; v_call: TRBV5-1; cdr3_nt: TGCGCCAGCAGCCCCATGACTCATGGACTAGCGGGGGGCGCCTACAATGAGCAGTTCTTC; cdr3_aa: CASSPMTHGLAGGAYNEQFF
clone_size: .; cdr3_length: 15; d_call: TRBD1; j_call: TRBJ2-7; v_call: TRBV23-1; cdr3_nt: TGCGCCAGCAGTCAATCTGGGCTACAGGGGTACGAGCAGTACTTC; cdr3_aa: CASSQSGLQGYEQYF